This is a list of T cell receptor beta chains from one sample in a study of human T cells and chemical hapten exposure. One entry per CDR3 protein results from TCRdb running MiXCR on the RACE reads. The sample shows approximately 52,000 distinct CDR3 sequences, roughly 11% of them seen only once. The input for sequencing was whole blood, taken in connection with sensitization to the hapten diphenylcyclopropenone (DPC). These receptors were collected from a woman between 40 and 50 years old with alopecia areata. Some clones in this sample may be carry-over from other donors' samples. CDR3s include the opening cysteine and the closing phenylalanine or tryptophan. The D gene is left open where the match is weak. Clone size is shown for a subset of rows, as once, few, many or a class of expanded clone.

d_gene: TRBD2; v_gene: TRBV29-1; abundance: few; j_gene: TRBJ2-1; CDR3nt: TGCAGCGCCCATGGACTAGCGGGGGGCCGGTTCTTC; CDR3aa: CSAHGLAGGRFF
d_gene: .; v_gene: TRBV11-2; abundance: many; j_gene: TRBJ2-3; CDR3nt: TGTGCCAGCAGCTTAGGAGTAGCTTGGGATACGCAGTATTTT; CDR3aa: CASSLGVAWDTQYF
d_gene: .; v_gene: TRBV18; abundance: .; j_gene: TRBJ2-5; CDR3nt: TGTGCCAGCTCACCACCAACTAGGCACGAGACCCAGTACTTC; CDR3aa: CASSPPTRHETQYF
d_gene: TRBD1; v_gene: TRBV10-3; abundance: many; j_gene: TRBJ1-3; CDR3nt: TGTGCCACCACAGGGGCTACTGGAAACACCATATATTTT; CDR3aa: CATTGATGNTIYF
d_gene: TRBD1; v_gene: TRBV12-3/TRBV12-4; abundance: many; j_gene: TRBJ2-7; CDR3nt: TGTGCCAGCAAACAGGGGTGGAACGAGCAGTACTTC; CDR3aa: CASKQGWNEQYF
d_gene: TRBD2; v_gene: TRBV4-1; abundance: .; j_gene: TRBJ2-1; CDR3nt: TGCGCCAGCAGCCAAGAAGAGTTAGCGGGAGGGCCAAGGAATGAGCAGTTCTTC; CDR3aa: CASSQEELAGGPRNEQFF
d_gene: .; v_gene: TRBV7-6; abundance: .; j_gene: TRBJ2-3; CDR3nt: TGTGCCAGCAGCTTAGGGATGCGGGGAGATACGCAGTATTTT; CDR3aa: CASSLGMRGDTQYF
d_gene: .; v_gene: TRBV12-3/TRBV12-4; abundance: few; j_gene: TRBJ2-3; CDR3nt: TGTGCCAGCAGCCTACAGGGAAGCACAGATACGCAGTATTTT; CDR3aa: CASSLQGSTDTQYF
d_gene: .; v_gene: TRBV7-8; abundance: many; j_gene: TRBJ1-2; CDR3nt: TGTGCCAGCAGCTTAGACGTAGGGAACTATGGCTACACCTTC; CDR3aa: CASSLDVGNYGYTF
d_gene: TRBD1; v_gene: TRBV28; abundance: .; j_gene: TRBJ2-7; CDR3nt: TGTGCCAGCAAGGGACAGGGGGCGCGGGAGCAGTACTTC; CDR3aa: CASKGQGAREQYF
d_gene: .; v_gene: TRBV5-1; abundance: few; j_gene: TRBJ2-3; CDR3nt: TGCGCCAGCAGACTTGGCAGCGGAAGCACAGATACGCAGTATTTT; CDR3aa: CASRLGSGSTDTQYF
d_gene: .; v_gene: TRBV12-3/TRBV12-4; abundance: .; j_gene: TRBJ1-5; CDR3nt: TGTGCCAGCAGTCTCTCAGAGATCACTGGTAACCAGCCCCAGCATTTT; CDR3aa: CASSLSEITGNQPQHF
d_gene: .; v_gene: TRBV27; abundance: few; j_gene: TRBJ1-1; CDR3nt: TGTGCCAGCAGTTCCGGGACGGCCACTGAAGCTTTCTTT; CDR3aa: CASSSGTATEAFF
d_gene: .; v_gene: TRBV25-1; abundance: .; j_gene: TRBJ2-7; CDR3nt: TGTGCCAGCAGTCTCCCAGACTTACCTAACGAGCAGTACTTC; CDR3aa: CASSLPDLPNEQYF
d_gene: TRBD1; v_gene: TRBV29-1; abundance: many; j_gene: TRBJ2-2; CDR3nt: TGCAGCGTCCCCAGGGGGCAGGTCACCGGGGAGCTGTTTTTT; CDR3aa: CSVPRGQVTGELFF
d_gene: .; v_gene: TRBV20-1; abundance: few; j_gene: TRBJ1-5; CDR3nt: TGCAGTGCTAGGGCTGGCACTAGCTATAGCAATCAGCCCCAGCATTTT; CDR3aa: CSARAGTSYSNQPQHF
d_gene: .; v_gene: TRBV29-1; abundance: .; j_gene: TRBJ1-2; CDR3nt: TGCAGCGTTCTTGAGAGTCGCTATGGCTACACCTTC; CDR3aa: CSVLESRYGYTF
d_gene: TRBD1; v_gene: TRBV5-1; abundance: many; j_gene: TRBJ2-7; CDR3nt: TGCGCCAGCAGCTTTCAAGGGGGCCACGAGCAGTACTTC; CDR3aa: CASSFQGGHEQYF
d_gene: .; v_gene: TRBV29-1; abundance: many; j_gene: TRBJ1-6; CDR3nt: TGCAGCGTTGAAGGGGATGCCGATAATTCACCCCTCCACTTT; CDR3aa: CSVEGDADNSPLHF
d_gene: .; v_gene: TRBV28; abundance: few; j_gene: TRBJ2-1; CDR3nt: TGTGCCAGCAGTTCACTCAAAACAGGGTTGCGCAATGAGCAGTTCTTC; CDR3aa: CASSSLKTGLRNEQFF
d_gene: .; v_gene: TRBV9; abundance: .; j_gene: TRBJ2-2; CDR3nt: TGTGCCAGCACGAATAGGGGGGCCGACACCGGGGAGCTGTTTTTT; CDR3aa: CASTNRGADTGELFF
d_gene: .; v_gene: TRBV28; abundance: .; j_gene: TRBJ2-3; CDR3nt: TGTGCCAGCAGTTTTGGAGGGGCCAGCACAGATACGCAGTATTTT; CDR3aa: CASSFGGASTDTQYF
d_gene: .; v_gene: TRBV10-2; abundance: few; j_gene: TRBJ2-7; CDR3nt: TGCGCCAGCACCAGTGTAGGTCTAGCGCGGACCTTCACTTCACCCTCCGAGAGCTCCTACGAGCAGTACTTC; CDR3aa: CASTSVGLARTFTSPSESSYEQYF
d_gene: .; v_gene: TRBV29-1; abundance: medium-sized; j_gene: TRBJ2-7; CDR3nt: TGCAGCGTTTTGGAGTTAGACGCCTACGAGCAGTACTTC; CDR3aa: CSVLELDAYEQYF
d_gene: .; v_gene: TRBV29-1; abundance: .; j_gene: TRBJ1-1; CDR3nt: TGCAGCGTTAACGGGGGGCGTGGGACTGAAGCTTTCTTT; CDR3aa: CSVNGGRGTEAFF
d_gene: TRBD1; v_gene: TRBV25-1; abundance: many; j_gene: TRBJ1-1; CDR3nt: TGTGCCAGCAGTCCGACAGGGCTGAACACTGAAGCTTTCTTT; CDR3aa: CASSPTGLNTEAFF
d_gene: .; v_gene: TRBV4-3; abundance: .; j_gene: TRBJ1-6; CDR3nt: TGCGCCAGCAGCCAGGATGGACGGAGGGGAGATTCACCCCTCCACTTT; CDR3aa: CASSQDGRRGDSPLHF
d_gene: .; v_gene: TRBV12-3/TRBV12-4; abundance: many; j_gene: TRBJ2-7; CDR3nt: TGTGCCAGCAGCCGTAGAAGAAGTCACTACGAGCAGTACTTC; CDR3aa: CASSRRRSHYEQYF
d_gene: .; v_gene: TRBV29-1; abundance: many; j_gene: TRBJ1-1; CDR3nt: TGCAGCGTTTACAGGGTAGGCGGTGAAGCTTTCTTT; CDR3aa: CSVYRVGGEAFF
d_gene: .; v_gene: TRBV29-1; abundance: many; j_gene: TRBJ2-5; CDR3nt: TGCAGCGTTGAAGGGGGACGCCGGAGGGAGACCCAGTACTTC; CDR3aa: CSVEGGRRRETQYF
d_gene: .; v_gene: TRBV12-3/TRBV12-4; abundance: .; j_gene: TRBJ1-6; CDR3nt: TGTGCCAGCAGTTTAATGGGAGATTCACCCCTCCACTTT; CDR3aa: CASSLMGDSPLHF
d_gene: .; v_gene: TRBV10-2; abundance: many; j_gene: TRBJ1-2; CDR3nt: TGCGCCAGCAGTGAGTCCGGACAGACTTATGGCTACACCTTC; CDR3aa: CASSESGQTYGYTF
d_gene: TRBD2; v_gene: TRBV11-2; abundance: many; j_gene: TRBJ2-3; CDR3nt: TGTGCCAGCAGCTCGGGACTAGCGGGGGTAATCACAGATACGCAGTATTTT; CDR3aa: CASSSGLAGVITDTQYF
d_gene: TRBD2; v_gene: TRBV7-9; abundance: few; j_gene: TRBJ2-7; CDR3nt: TGTGCCAGCAGCTTAGGCCGGGGGGGAGACAGCTACGAGCAGTACTTC; CDR3aa: CASSLGRGGDSYEQYF
d_gene: .; v_gene: TRBV11-3; abundance: .; j_gene: TRBJ2-7; CDR3nt: TGTGCCAGCAGCTTAGCCCCGGGGTCAGACTACGAGCAGTACTTC; CDR3aa: CASSLAPGSDYEQYF
d_gene: .; v_gene: TRBV11-2; abundance: .; j_gene: TRBJ1-1; CDR3nt: TGTGCCAGCAGCTCTCTTATGAACACTGAAGCTTTCTTT; CDR3aa: CASSSLMNTEAFF